The next 24 T cell receptor beta chains were all read from a single sample in a study of blood T cell repertoires in COVID-19. The data were produced by immunoSEQ multiplex PCR, yet TCRdb's version contains in-frame clones alone and is incomplete. The top ten clones hold 14% of a sample with roughly 190,000 clones, around four fifths of them seen once. The material sequenced was peripheral blood. All receptors derive from a woman between 65 and 79 years old with COVID-19, enrolled during active disease.

The chain combines TRBV5-1 with TRBJ1-2; D is ambiguous. The ends were cut back, 0 bases at V and 0 bases at J, with 6 bases in the middle. There are 14 residues in the CDR3. CDR1 is SGHRS and CDR2 is YFSETQ in the germline V gene. The CDR3 coding sequence is TGCGCCAGCAGCTTGGGGCAGGCTAACTATGGCTACACCTTC. Translated: CASSLGQANYGYTF.

This chain uses TRBV5-1 with TRBJ2-3, with D tentatively TRBD2 (6 bases). The CDR3 totals 15 residues. Between the trimmed V and J ends, which lost 0 bases and 1 base, there was a span of 9 bases. In germline, CDR1 is SGHRS, CDR2 YFSETQ. The CDR3 coding sequence is TGCGCCAGCAGCTTGGATTCGGGGGGCACAGATACGCAGTATTTT. Protein sequence: CASSLDSGGTDTQYF.

The genes are TRBV11-1 and TRBJ1-1; perhaps TRBD1 as D (6 bases). The CDR3 spans 15 residues. The germline CDR1 and CDR2 sequences are SGHAT and FQDESV (reference sequence). The germline V and J ends were trimmed by 1 base and 6 bases, with 15 bases remaining between them. The CDR3 is CASSLGFAGVAEAFF. The CDR3 bases are TGTGCCAGCAGCTTAGGCTTTGCAGGGGTCGCTGAAGCTTTCTTT.

The J gene is TRBJ2-2, the V gene TRBV7-9, with 8 positions matching TRBD2. This CDR3 has 16 residues. Germline CDR1 SEHNR, CDR2 FQNEAQ (reference sequence). The trim removed 5 bases at V and 4 bases at J, leaving 9 bases unmatched. CDR3 loop: CASSPAGLVSTGELFF. DNA of the CDR3: TGTGCCAGCAGCCCCGCGGGACTAGTGTCCACCGGGGAGCTGTTTTTT.

The V call is TRBV29-1, the J call TRBJ2-7, with 12 bases identical to TRBD2. V gave up 5 bases and J gave up 4 bases; unmatched junction bases: 3. Per the germline V gene, CDR1 is SQVTM and CDR2 is ANQGSEA. The CDR3 runs to 13 residues. The CDR3 region has the DNA TGCAGCGTTACCGGGACTAGCGGGTACGAGCAGTACTTC. This codes for CSVTGTSGYEQYF.

V and J are TRBV19 and TRBJ1-5, with 8 positions matching TRBD1. Germline values: CDR1 LNHDA, CDR2 SQIVND (reference sequence). V shed 5 bases, J shed 4 bases, and the junction held 7 bases outside the gene matches. The CDR3 is 15 amino acids. Written as DNA, the CDR3 is TGTGCCAGTAGTGTCGGACAGGGAGGGAATCAGCCCCAGCATTTT. Translated: CASSVGQGGNQPQHF.

V usage is TRBV20-1 and J usage is TRBJ2-7, with 9 bases identical to TRBD2. Germline V gene data show CDR1 as DFQATT and CDR2 as SNEGSKA (reference sequence). This CDR3 has 14 residues. The V segment lost 3 bases and the J segment 5 bases; nucleotides outside the gene matches: 8. The CDR3 sequence is CSASGLAGLNEQYF. CDR3 in DNA: TGCAGTGCTAGTGGGCTAGCGGGACTCAACGAGCAGTACTTC.

The chain is built from TRBV18 and TRBJ1-1; unclear D gene. The CDR3 is 16 amino acids. V lost 2 bases to trimming and J lost 1 base, with 14 bases between them. Germline V CDR1 and CDR2: KGHSH, LQKENI. The CDR3 here is CASSPAIAIGNTEAFF. CDR3 DNA: TGTGCCAGCTCACCAGCCATAGCAATAGGGAACACTGAAGCTTTCTTT.

The J gene is TRBJ2-2, the V gene TRBV9, with a possible D match to TRBD2 (6 bases). The CDR3 consists of 16 residues. V was trimmed by 3 bases and J by 3 bases, leaving 15 bases between them. Germline assignment: CDR1 SGDLS and CDR2 YYNGEE. The CDR3 region has the DNA TGTGCCAGCAGCGCCTACCGGGACTTATACACCGGGGAGCTGTTTTTT. Translating gives CASSAYRDLYTGELFF.

The CDR3 bases are TGTGCCAGCAGTGAGGCGGGACTCACGGGAGAGCAGTACTTC. Amino acids: CASSEAGLTGEQYF. The gene calls are TRBV6-1 and TRBJ2-7; possibly TRBD2 for D (6 bases). Deletions cut 3 bases from V and 7 bases from J, with 16 bases between. The CDR3 runs 14 residues. Germline V gene sequence: CDR1 MNHNS, CDR2 SASEGT.

V is TRBV12-3 or TRBV12-4 and J is TRBJ1-1; tentatively, D is TRBD1 (5 bases). V lost 3 bases, J lost 11 bases, and 10 bases lay in between. CDR3 size: 11 residues. CDR3 nucleotides: TGTGCCAGCAGTTTTGGGGGGTATGCTTTCTTT. This codes for CASSFGGYAFF.

The chain combines TRBV28 with TRBJ2-7, with 9 bases that match TRBD1. The V gene's germline CDR1 is MDHEN and CDR2 SYDVKM. V lost 4 bases, J lost 5 bases, and 12 bases stayed unmatched. The CDR3 totals 16 residues. CDR3 protein: CASSSQTGTGLDEQYF. CDR3 DNA sequence: TGTGCCAGCAGTTCGCAAACCGGGACAGGGCTCGACGAGCAGTACTTC.

The chain is built from TRBV30 and TRBJ1-5; tentative D call: TRBD1 (6 bases). CDR3 length: 14 residues. Germline V gene sequence: CDR1 GTSNPN, CDR2 SVGIG (reference sequence). Trimming shortened V by 2 bases and J by 6 bases, and 14 bases separated the two germline ends. The CDR3: CAWSSGTLGQPQHF. The CDR3 coding sequence is TGTGCCTGGAGTTCCGGGACATTGGGTCAGCCCCAGCATTTT.

The V gene is TRBV7-8, the J gene TRBJ2-2; D may be TRBD1 (5 bases). With 2 bases removed from V and 7 bases from J, the gap between germline ends came to 14 bases. The CDR3 extends over 15 amino acids. CDR1 and CDR2 from the germline V gene are SGHVS and FQNEAQ. The CDR3, as DNA: TGTGCCAGCAGCTTAATGGGGCAGGATATCGGGGAGCTGTTTTTT. It specifies CASSLMGQDIGELFF.

The chain links TRBV6-5 to TRBJ2-7; TRBD2 aligns across 9 bases. This CDR3 contains 14 residues. Germline loops: CDR1 MNHEY, CDR2 SVGAGI. Unmatched junction bases numbered 6, after V lost 6 bases and J lost 3 bases. As DNA, the CDR3 is TGTGCCAGCAGCGTCTATAGCGGGGGCTACGAGCAGTACGTC. It is translated as CASSVYSGGYEQYV.

The V gene is TRBV6-5, the J gene TRBJ2-3, with D tentatively TRBD2 (5 bases). The CDR3 covers 14 residues. Germline CDR1 MNHEY, CDR2 SVGAGI. The germline V and J ends were trimmed by 8 bases and 1 base, with 13 bases remaining between them. CDR3 nucleotides: TGTGCCAGCGGCGGAGGCGGGCGCACAGATACGCAGTATTTT. It codes for CASGGGGRTDTQYF.

The chain has TRBV12-3 or TRBV12-4 and TRBJ2-1, with D tentatively TRBD1 (5 bases). Trimming removed 4 bases at V and 9 bases at J, with 10 bases between. The CDR3 runs to 12 residues. The CDR3 DNA follows: TGTGCCAGCAGTTCCCCAGGGTTTGAGCAGTTCTTC. As protein: CASSSPGFEQFF.

This chain uses TRBV19 with TRBJ1-1; perhaps TRBD1 as D (6 bases). Germline values: CDR1 LNHDA, CDR2 SQIVND (reference sequence). This CDR3 spans 14 amino acids. Deletions cut 6 bases from V and 1 base from J, with 12 bases between. CDR3: CASRLDRPNTEAFF. CDR3 in DNA: TGTGCCAGTAGACTCGACAGGCCGAACACTGAAGCTTTCTTT.

The V call is TRBV6-6, the J call TRBJ1-1; D not resolved. Between the trimmed V and J ends, which lost 6 bases and 5 bases, there was a span of 10 bases. Germline V lookup: CDR1 MNHNY, CDR2 SVGAGI (reference sequence). CDR3 length equals 12 residues. The CDR3 spells CASRHSRTEAFF. In DNA form, the CDR3 reads TGTGCCAGCAGACACTCCAGGACTGAAGCTTTCTTT.

This rearrangement joins TRBV5-1 to TRBJ2-3, with a weak D call TRBD1 (5 bases). V lost 7 bases, J lost 0 bases, and 24 bases lay in between. The CDR3 has 18 amino acids. The V gene's germline CDR1 is SGHRS and CDR2 YFSETQ. DNA for the CDR3: TGCGCCAGCCGGAGATTACTAACAGGTGCGACTAGCACAGATACGCAGTATTTT. Translation: CASRRLLTGATSTDTQYF.

V and J are TRBV10-3 and TRBJ1-1; 7 bases agree with TRBD1. Trimming cost V 10 bases and J 0 bases; bases outside gene matches: 5. Per the germline V gene, CDR1 is ENHRY and CDR2 is SYGVKD. This CDR3 region has 13 residues. For the CDR3, the DNA is TGTGCCACCTGGGACAGACTGAACACTGAAGCTTTCTTT. Its protein product is CATWDRLNTEAFF.

The chain has TRBV9 and TRBJ2-5; 12 nucleotides agree with TRBD1. The germline CDR1 and CDR2 sequences are SGDLS and YYNGEE. V lost 2 bases, J lost 5 bases, and 10 bases stayed unmatched. The CDR3 totals 17 residues. The DNA of the CDR3 is TGTGCCAGCAGCGTGACCCCGGGACAGGGGGCCGGGGAGACCCAGTACTTC. Protein product: CASSVTPGQGAGETQYF. The variable domain in full, with the rest retrieved from reference TRBV9 and TRBJ2-5, is DSGVTQTPKHLITATGQRVTLRCSPRSGDLSVYWYQQSLDQGLQFLIQYYNGEERAKGNILERFSAQQFPDLHSELNLSSLELGDSALYFCASSVTPGQGAGETQYFGPGTRLLVL.

The chain uses TRBV10-3 and TRBJ2-7; no clear D. The CDR3 is made up of 14 amino acids. The ends were cut back, 0 bases at V and 5 bases at J, with 11 bases in the middle. Germline V gene data show CDR1 as ENHRY and CDR2 as SYGVKD. CDR3 in DNA: TGTGCCATCAGTGAGTCGAACGAGAGGAACGAGCAGTACTTC. Amino acid sequence: CAISESNERNEQYF.

This clone was picked up one time. J is TRBJ2-1 and V is TRBV28; possibly TRBD2 for D (7 bases). Trimming left V 1 base short and J 8 bases short, with 18 bases between. Germline V lookup: CDR1 MDHEN, CDR2 SYDVKM. CDR3 length: 16 residues. CDR3 protein: CASSLLQRGGAHEQFF. The CDR3 DNA sequence: TGTGCCAGCAGTTTATTGCAGCGTGGGGGGGCCCATGAGCAGTTCTTC.